This entry lists 6 T cell receptor beta chains sequenced from one sample in a study of cytomegalovirus exposure and HLA in healthy donors. The PCR was carried out with 60 Vbeta primers and 13 Jbeta primers. TCRdb keeps only in-frame clones here, not all; method: immunoSEQ multiplex PCR. The sample gives approximately 150,000 clones, about 75% of which show up once; 1.7% is in the top ten. Sequencing used PBMCs. Receptor source: a woman aged 25 to 39 in good health and CMV-seronegative.

The chain links TRBV7-2 to TRBJ1-1; possibly TRBD1 for D (6 bases). There are 14 residues in the CDR3. Looked up from germline, CDR1 is SGHTA and CDR2 is FQGNSA. The V end was cut by 4 bases, the J end by 12 bases, with 21 bases between. The CDR3 sequence: CASSYSQGTRGSFF. In DNA form, the CDR3 reads TGTGCCAGCAGCTACTCTCAGGGGACAAGAGGGTCTTTCTTT.

This clone was found a few times. The gene calls are TRBV5-4 and TRBJ2-4; tentative D call: TRBD2 (5 bases). From germline, CDR1 is SGHNT and CDR2 YYREEE (reference sequence). V was clipped by 7 bases and J by 4 bases, with 18 bases between them. The CDR3 is 15 amino acids. The CDR3 sequence is CASRPAGGSKNIQYF. The CDR3 bases are TGTGCCAGCCGACCGGCGGGTGGTTCGAAAAACATTCAGTACTTC.

The chain employs TRBV18 and TRBJ1-1; 7 nucleotides agree with TRBD1. With 6 bases clipped from V and 5 bases from J, the junction kept 9 bases outside the gene matches. This CDR3 has 14 residues. The germline V gene has CDR1 KGHSH and CDR2 LQKENI. CDR3 sequence reads: CASSRQTGLTEAFF. CDR3 nucleotides: TGTGCCAGCTCTCGACAGACAGGGCTTACTGAAGCTTTCTTT.

The V and J genes are TRBV7-2 and TRBJ1-2; TRBD1 aligns across 8 bases. The CDR3 is 16 amino acids. The germline CDR1 and CDR2 sequences are SGHTA and FQGNSA. After removal of 1 base from V and 7 bases from J, the junction contained 11 bases not matched to a gene. The CDR3 protein is CASSLGGGQGARGYTF. CDR3 sequence (DNA): TGTGCCAGCAGCTTAGGAGGGGGCCAGGGGGCGCGTGGCTACACCTTC.

About this clone: Other DNA variants within this sample encode the same CDR3. The V gene is TRBV5-1, the J gene TRBJ2-5; D is unclear. CDR1 is SGHRS and CDR2 is YFSETQ in the germline V gene. The CDR3 runs to 16 residues. V gave up 4 bases and J gave up 5 bases, with 21 bases separating them. CDR3 in DNA: TGCGCCAGCAGCCCAAGCGACGCACCCTACGGGGAGACCCAGTACTTC. Translating gives CASSPSDAPYGETQYF. The entire variable domain, with the rest obtained from reference TRBV5-1 and TRBJ2-5, is as follows: KAGVTQTPRYLIKTRGQQVTLSCSPISGHRSVSWYQQTPGQGLQFLFEYFSETQRNKGNFPGRFSGRQFSNSRSEMNVSTLELGDSALYLCASSPSDAPYGETQYFGPGTRLLVL.

The CDR3: CASGPYNQRTQRTDTQYF. Here the CDR3 DNA reads TGTGCTAGTGGCCCATACAATCAAAGGACACAACGCACAGATACGCAGTATTTT. The rearrangement uses TRBV12-5 and TRBJ2-3; possibly TRBD1 for D (5 bases). Germline V gene data show CDR1 as LGHNT and CDR2 as FRNRAP. The CDR3 has 18 residues. Trimming took off 6 bases at V and 1 base at J, with 23 bases between the two ends.